Only a few counts were recorded for the clone carrying this TCR beta chain. What it recognizes is unknown. TCRdb itself ran the reads through MiXCR, one entry per CDR3 protein. The data show approximately 71,000 distinct CDR3 sequences, 20% to 25% seen once. The entry originates in a study of T cell repertoires in cytomegalovirus infection. Study-level information: Recently identified HLA-C-restricted CMV epitopes were among the peptides used. Public TCR beta signatures marked donors with CMV infection and the matching HLA.

Study-wide findings and caveats: Summed frequency of shared TCR beta families picked out CMV carriers who also had the relevant HLA.

Sample: CD8+ T cells from cultured PBMCs, taken from culture after CMV antigen stimulation. This clonotype was sampled from a human donor in good health (CMV status not recorded). Some clones in this sample may be carry-over from other donors' samples.

The CDR3, as DNA: TGCGCCAGCAGCCAACAACTGGGACATCCGGGCGTGGACGAGCAGTACTTC. The encoded protein is CASSQQLGHPGVDEQYF. V is TRBV4-3 and J is TRBJ2-7; the D gene is possibly TRBD1 (6 bases). Trimming removed 2 bases from V and 5 bases from J, with 22 bases in between. In germline, CDR1 is LGHNA, CDR2 YSLEER. This CDR3 region has 17 residues.